This record looks at one T cell receptor beta chain sequence and its context. Germline V gene data show CDR1 as MNHEY and CDR2 as SVGAGI. The CDR3 contains 15 residues. V lost 5 bases, J lost 0 bases, and 6 bases stayed unmatched. In terms of age and location, participants ranged from about 18 to 100 years and lived in around 22 US areas. Cohort placement rested on clinical history that participants reported themselves. This sample was taken from a study of blood T cell repertoires in COVID-19. Study-wide background: Acute and convalescent COVID-19 samples came from the United States, Italy and Spain. Sources were T cells, B-cell-depleted T cells, or PBMCs; the material itself was cDNA or gDNA.

Assay: immunoSEQ multiplex PCR; the TCRdb copy retains only in-frame clones and omits some. The table includes some 350,000 clones, roughly 87% detected once. The sequence derives from a woman between 25 and 40 years old who had recovered from COVID-19. The chain carries TRBV6-5 and TRBJ1-2, with 7 bases that match TRBD1. Sequenced: PBMCs or T cells enriched from blood (not recorded which). In DNA form, the CDR3 reads TGTGCCAGCAGTCTCTCGGGACAGCCTAACTATGGCTACACCTTC. Translation gives CASSLSGQPNYGYTF.